This TCR beta chain was obtained from a study of blood T cell repertoires in COVID-19. Recovery among Cohort 3 donors was established by two negative PCRs, clearance, or symptom resolution. The CDR3 contains 12 residues. Germline CDR1 MNHEY, CDR2 SVGAGI. V was cut by 11 bases and J by 2 bases, with 12 bases left in between. Clones were read by immunoSEQ multiplex PCR, and TCRdb kept only the in-frame ones, dropping some. The sample lists roughly 150,000 clones, about nine tenths occurring once. The sample comprised PBMCs or T cells enriched from blood (not recorded which). This sequence was found in a man aged 50-60 years who had recovered from COVID-19. This sequence joins TRBV6-5 and TRBJ1-2; D possibly corresponds to TRBD1 (6 bases). The CDR3: CASKGGNYGYTF. CDR3 bases: TGTGCCTCAAAAGGGGGAAACTATGGCTACACCTTC.